The 30 T cell receptor beta chains reported below all come from one sample, sequenced in a study of blood T cells in healthy people across ages. Together with a sample-barcoded 5' primer, a J-beta primer mix was included in a second PCR lasting roughly 7 to 11 cycles. TCRdb reanalysed the 5' RACE reads using MiXCR and keeps one entry per CDR3 protein. Seen here are under 2 million distinct CDR3 sequences, 30% to 40% observed once, and the top ten hold over 9%. Sequenced: blood. The source is a woman in her 30s in good health.

This clonotype appeared a single time. This rearrangement joins TRBV4-2 to TRBJ2-5; the match to TRBD2 covers 12 bases. The CDR3 is 17 residues long. With V trimmed by 0 bases and J by 11 bases, 13 bases remained unmatched. Germline V CDR1 and CDR2: LGHNA, YNFKEQ. The CDR3 nucleotides are TGTGCCAGCAGCCAAGAGGCACTAGCGGGGGGTGTCAATGAGCAGTACTTC. It yields the protein CASSQEALAGGVNEQYF.

The chain links TRBV5-6 to TRBJ2-1, with D unclear. V was pared by 0 bases and J by 3 bases, with 13 bases between. The CDR3 has 16 residues. Germline assignment: CDR1 SGHDT and CDR2 YYEEEE. This chain's CDR3 is CASSLAEKVFYNEQFF. In DNA, the CDR3 is TGTGCCAGCAGCTTGGCCGAAAAGGTTTTCTACAATGAGCAGTTCTTC.

J is TRBJ1-6 and V is TRBV10-3; D unclear. In germline, CDR1 is ENHRY, CDR2 SYGVKD. The CDR3 spans 16 residues. The V end lost 0 bases, the J end lost 9 bases, and 15 bases lay between the germline ends. CDR3 bases: TGTGCCATCAGTGAGTCAGGCCCTCAGCTTTCTTCACCCCTCCACTTT. As protein: CAISESGPQLSSPLHF.

The V call is TRBV6-5, the J call TRBJ2-7, with D tentatively TRBD1 or TRBD2 (5 bases each). Per germline, CDR1 MNHEY and CDR2 SVGAGI. V dropped 6 bases and J dropped 3 bases, with 18 bases sitting between them. CDR3 length: 15 amino acids. CDR3 nucleotides: TGTGCCAGCAGATTGGGATGGGACGCCGGCTACGAGCAGTACTTC. Translating it yields CASRLGWDAGYEQYF.

In its sample, this clonotype was seen a few times. The chain couples TRBV6-2 or TRBV6-3 to TRBJ2-7, with D perhaps given as TRBD1 or TRBD2 (6 bases each). The CDR3 sequence is 18 residues long. Trimming took off 6 bases at V and 1 base at J, with 25 bases between the two ends. The V gene's germline CDR1 is MNHEY and CDR2 SVGEGT. CDR3 residues: CASSYGLPGGQLSYEQYF. Here the CDR3 DNA reads TGTGCCAGCAGCTACGGCCTACCTGGGGGGCAGCTTTCCTACGAGCAGTACTTC.

This clonotype was counted only a few times. The J gene is TRBJ1-5, the V gene TRBV7-9; 7 nucleotides align to TRBD1. Germline CDR1 reads SEHNR; CDR2 reads FQNEAQ (reference sequence). J lost 9 bases, V lost 1 base, and 18 bases had no gene match. The CDR3 runs 18 residues. CDR3 residues: CASSLVRGDRDSQWPQHF. As DNA, the CDR3 is TGTGCCAGCAGCTTAGTGCGTGGGGACAGAGATTCGCAATGGCCCCAGCATTTT. Looking up the rest from reference TRBV7-9 and TRBJ1-5 gives the full variable domain: DTGVSQNPRHKITKRGQNVTFRCDPISEHNRLYWYRQTLGQGPEFLTYFQNEAQLEKSRLLSDRFSAERPKGSFSTLEIQRTEQGDSAMYLCASSLVRGDRDSQWPQHFGDGTRLSIL.

This chain links TRBV20-1 with TRBJ2-7; 9 bases align to TRBD2. In germline, CDR1 is DFQATT, CDR2 SNEGSKA (reference sequence). This CDR3 spans 13 amino acids. V shed 0 bases, J shed 9 bases, and the junction held 6 bases outside the gene matches. In DNA form, the CDR3 reads TGCAGTGCTAGAGAAGGACTAGCGAGAGGGCAGTACTTC. Translated, it gives CSAREGLARGQYF.

The sample holds a few counts of this clonotype. The chain has TRBV24-1 and TRBJ2-5; the D is unclear. V was trimmed by 1 base and J by 1 base, leaving 9 bases between them. This CDR3 has 15 amino acids. CDR1 KGHDR and CDR2 SFDVKD come from the germline V gene. CDR3 nucleotide sequence: TGTGCCACCAGTGATTTTGTGGACCTCCAAGAGACCCAGTACTTC. It specifies CATSDFVDLQETQYF.

This clonotype was recorded a few times. The chain combines TRBV27 with TRBJ2-7; TRBD1 is a possible D gene (6 bases). Trimming took 3 bases from V and 3 from J, leaving 15 bases between them. CDR1 MNHEY and CDR2 SMNVEV come from the germline V gene (reference sequence). The CDR3 runs to 15 residues. The CDR3 loop reads CASSFQGRSFYEQYF. Here the CDR3 DNA reads TGTGCCAGCAGTTTTCAGGGGCGTTCTTTCTACGAGCAGTACTTC.

This clonotype is a singleton in its sample. V usage is TRBV5-1 and J usage is TRBJ1-1; maybe TRBD1 (6 bases). The CDR3 length is 14 residues. V was clipped by 1 base and J by 6 bases, with 13 bases between them. Germline CDR1 SGHRS, CDR2 YFSETQ. DNA of the CDR3: TGCGCCAGCAGCTTGATGGCACAGGGATCTGAAGCTTTCTTT. Its protein is CASSLMAQGSEAFF.

The chain recombines TRBV7-3 with TRBJ2-2; TRBD2 aligns across 12 bases. The germline CDR1 and CDR2 sequences are SGHTA and FQGTGA. The CDR3 is 13 amino acids. Trimming removed 8 bases from V and 7 bases from J; junction bases left unmatched: 2. The CDR3 DNA is TGTGCCAGCGGGACTAGCGGGTACGGGGAGCTGTTTTTT. As protein: CASGTSGYGELFF.

CDR3: CASSITGQGASPLHF. CDR3 bases: TGTGCCAGCAGCATAACCGGACAGGGGGCTTCACCCCTCCACTTT. This chain joins TRBV11-1 and TRBJ1-6, with TRBD1 identical over 11 bases. Unmatched junction bases numbered 6, after V lost 5 bases and J lost 9 bases. Germline CDR1 and CDR2: SGHAT and FQDESV (reference sequence). The CDR3 consists of 15 residues.

The genes are TRBV10-3 and TRBJ2-3, with TRBD2 matching 8 bases. Trimming took 0 bases from V and 14 from J; bases not matched to a gene: 7. This CDR3 is 13 amino acids long. Germline-derived CDR1 and CDR2 are ENHRY and SYGVKD. The CDR3 protein is CAISESSGTSSYF. CDR3 bases: TGTGCCATCAGTGAGTCATCCGGGACTAGTTCGTATTTT.

Concerning this clonotype itself: The junction departs from the called germline gene at one end, perhaps through a read error. The chain employs TRBV11-2 and TRBJ2-1, with TRBD2 matching 11 bases. CDR1 SGHAT and CDR2 FQNNGV come from the germline V gene. CDR3 size: 14 residues. CDR3: CANSRTSGYNEQFF. The DNA of the CDR3 is TGTGCCAACAGCCGGACTAGCGGGTACAATGAGCAGTTCTTC. The variable domain in full, with the rest retrieved from reference TRBV11-2 and TRBJ2-1, is EAGVAQSPRYKIIEKRQSVAFWCNPISGHATLYWYQQILGQGPKLLIQFQNNGVVDDSQLPKDRFSAERLKGVDSTLKIQPAKLEDSAVYLCANSRTSGYNEQFFGPGTRLTVL.

This clonotype has a handful of counts. The chain carries TRBV5-5 and TRBJ2-3; no definite D call. The CDR3 contains 14 residues. Germline CDR1 is SGHKS and CDR2 is YYEKEE (reference sequence). V lost 5 bases and J 0 bases, leaving 10 bases between the germline ends. CDR3 coding DNA: TGTGCCAGCAGAAAGGGCTCTAGCACAGATACGCAGTATTTT. Translated: CASRKGSSTDTQYF. The entire variable domain, with the rest obtained from reference TRBV5-5 and TRBJ2-3, is as follows: DAGVTQSPTHLIKTRGQQVTLRCSPISGHKSVSWYQQVLGQGPQFIFQYYEKEERGRGNFPDRFSARQFPNYSSELNVNALLLGDSALYLCASRKGSSTDTQYFGPGTRLTVL.

This sequence joins TRBV12-3 or TRBV12-4 and TRBJ2-2; D is unclear. This CDR3 comprises 11 residues. V was cut by 3 bases and J by 9 bases, with 5 bases left in between. CDR3 sequence: CASSFSWELFF. As DNA, the CDR3 is TGTGCCAGCAGTTTCTCGTGGGAGCTGTTTTTT.

The chain employs TRBV20-1 and TRBJ2-1; D perhaps matches TRBD2 (5 bases). The CDR3 runs to 15 residues. Germline V gene data show CDR1 as DFQATT and CDR2 as SNEGSKA (reference sequence). The V gene lost 5 bases and the J gene lost 3 bases, with 17 bases spanning the gap. Here the CDR3 reads CSAATGVSGYNEQFF. CDR3 DNA sequence: TGCAGTGCTGCTACCGGGGTCTCGGGCTACAATGAGCAGTTCTTC.

This clonotype was seen a few times. The gene calls are TRBV29-1 and TRBJ2-7, with TRBD1 identical over 10 bases. Germline CDR1 and CDR2: SQVTM and ANQGSEA. The ends lost 3 bases at V and 5 bases at J; junction bases unmatched: 7. This CDR3 comprises 14 residues. This CDR3 reads CSVDRRDRGDEQYF. CDR3 DNA sequence: TGCAGCGTTGATCGCCGGGACAGGGGAGACGAGCAGTACTTC.

V and J are TRBV7-8 and TRBJ2-2; possibly TRBD2 for D (6 bases). The CDR3 has 13 amino acids. Germline V gene sequence: CDR1 SGHVS, CDR2 FQNEAQ. V was cut by 7 bases and J by 7 bases, with 13 bases left in between. CDR3 bases: TGTGCCAGCACCTTCGCTAGCGTCGGGGAGCTGTTTTTT. It is translated as CASTFASVGELFF.

This clonotype has ten or more counts. The rearrangement links TRBV4-2 to TRBJ1-2, with D possibly being TRBD1 (6 bases). CDR1 and CDR2 (germline): LGHNA, YNFKEQ. The CDR3 totals 15 residues. V lost 3 bases and J 8 bases, leaving 19 bases between the germline ends. CDR3 in amino acids: CASSQGGLLVRGYTF. The CDR3 DNA reads TGTGCCAGCAGCCAGGGGGGGCTCCTGGTGAGGGGCTACACCTTC.

This clonotype has just one count. This chain joins TRBV30 and TRBJ2-3; TRBD2 might be the D (5 bases). The germline V and J ends were trimmed by 0 bases and 6 bases, with 10 bases remaining between them. The length of the CDR3 is 13 residues. In germline, CDR1 is GTSNPN, CDR2 SVGIG (reference sequence). CDR3 in DNA: TGTGCCTGGAGTGTACGTCCGGGGGATACGCAGTATTTT. This sequence encodes CAWSVRPGDTQYF.

This clonotype has a count of ten or more. V is TRBV29-1 and J is TRBJ2-5, with TRBD2 matching over 9 bases. CDR1 is SQVTM, CDR2 ANQGSEA, per germline. Trimming removed 5 bases from V and 4 bases from J; junction bases left unmatched: 8. The CDR3 has 14 amino acids. CDR3: CSVQRAGGGETQYF. The DNA for the CDR3 is TGCAGCGTTCAAAGGGCGGGAGGGGGAGAGACCCAGTACTTC. Filled out from reference TRBV29-1 and TRBJ2-5, the complete variable domain reads SAVISQKPSRDICQRGTSLTIQCQVDSQVTMMFWYRQQPGQSLTLIATANQGSEATYESGFVIDKFPISRPNLTFSTLTVSNMSPEDSSIYLCSVQRAGGGETQYFGPGTRLLVL.

Only a few counts were recorded for this clonotype. The rearrangement joins TRBV20-1 to TRBJ2-1; maybe TRBD2 (5 bases). This CDR3 spans 15 amino acids. Trimming cost V 1 base and J 6 bases, with 16 bases left between them. Germline CDR1 and CDR2: DFQATT and SNEGSKA (reference sequence). CDR3: CSARGPSGSLNEQFF. In DNA, the CDR3 is TGCAGTGCTAGAGGCCCAAGCGGTAGTCTCAATGAGCAGTTCTTC.

This clonotype was seen many times. V gene TRBV4-1 combines with J gene TRBJ2-1; unclear D gene. Germline lookup yields CDR1 MGHRA and CDR2 YSYEKL. Trimming took 2 bases from V and 3 from J, leaving 8 bases between them. The CDR3 is made up of 14 amino acids. CDR3: CASSQSRSYNEQFF. CDR3 sequence (DNA): TGCGCCAGCAGCCAATCTCGCAGCTACAATGAGCAGTTCTTC.

In this sample, this clonotype turned up a few times. The V gene is TRBV3-1, the J gene TRBJ2-1; D may correspond to TRBD1 or TRBD2 (5 bases each). The germline V gene has CDR1 LGHDT and CDR2 YNNKEL (reference sequence). CDR3 length: 19 amino acids. The germline V and J ends were trimmed by 4 bases and 0 bases, with 22 bases remaining between them. The CDR3 DNA sequence: TGTGCCAGCAGCCCAACGCTGGGGCGGGCACTGAGCTCCTACAATGAGCAGTTCTTC. It encodes CASSPTLGRALSSYNEQFF.

This chain links TRBV20-1 with TRBJ1-1; tentatively, D is TRBD1 (5 bases). Germline V gene lookup returns CDR1 DFQATT and CDR2 SNEGSKA (reference sequence). There are 12 residues in the CDR3. V dropped 7 bases and J dropped 3 bases, with 12 bases sitting between them. CDR3 sequence: CSGRGADTEAFF. CDR3 nucleotides: TGCAGTGGGAGGGGCGCGGACACTGAAGCTTTCTTT.

This clonotype appeared a few times. This chain joins TRBV27 and TRBJ1-2; D unresolved. CDR1 is MNHEY and CDR2 is SMNVEV in the germline V gene (reference sequence). V was shortened by 5 bases and J by 8 bases, with 15 bases between the two germline ends. The CDR3 runs to 13 residues. The DNA for the CDR3 is TGTGCCAGCAGTCGGTCAGTGCCGGAGGGCTACACCTTC. Amino acid sequence: CASSRSVPEGYTF.

This clonotype was observed a few times. The V gene is TRBV9, the J gene TRBJ2-7; 8 bases map to TRBD1. From germline, CDR1 is SGDLS and CDR2 YYNGEE. The CDR3 is 14 amino acids. Unmatched junction bases numbered 8, after V lost 3 bases and J lost 6 bases. This chain's CDR3 is CASSGGQGSGEQYF. CDR3 nucleotide sequence: TGTGCCAGCAGCGGAGGACAGGGTTCCGGCGAGCAGTACTTC.

Turning to this clonotype: At one boundary the junction diverges from the germline segment, which might be a read error. The chain links TRBV3-1 to TRBJ2-1; no clear D gene. Germline CDR1 is LGHDT and CDR2 is YNNKEL (reference sequence). This CDR3 spans 19 amino acids. This CDR3 is CASSSNPGLIRSSHNEQFF. In DNA, the CDR3 is TGTGCCAGCAGCTCAAACCCGGGCCTAATAAGAAGCTCCCACAATGAGCAGTTCTTC.

The V gene is TRBV9, the J gene TRBJ2-1; 10 bases line up with TRBD2. The CDR3 has 16 residues. From germline, CDR1 is SGDLS and CDR2 YYNGEE. The V gene end was trimmed by 4 bases and the J gene end by 7 bases; junction bases not matched to a gene: 11. The CDR3 loop is CASSPGERGGQNEQFF. CDR3 coding DNA: TGTGCCAGCAGCCCAGGAGAGCGGGGGGGCCAGAATGAGCAGTTCTTC.